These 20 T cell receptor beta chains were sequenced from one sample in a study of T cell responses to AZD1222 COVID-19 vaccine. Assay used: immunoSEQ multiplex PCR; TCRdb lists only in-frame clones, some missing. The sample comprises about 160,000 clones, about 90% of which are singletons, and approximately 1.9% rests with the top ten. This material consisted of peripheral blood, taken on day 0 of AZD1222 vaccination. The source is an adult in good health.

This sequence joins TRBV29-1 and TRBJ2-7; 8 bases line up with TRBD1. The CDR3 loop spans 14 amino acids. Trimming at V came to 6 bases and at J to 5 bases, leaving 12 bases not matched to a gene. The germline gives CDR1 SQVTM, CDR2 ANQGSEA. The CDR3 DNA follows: TGCAGCGTAATAACCGGGACAGGTGCCCACGAGCAGTACTTC. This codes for CSVITGTGAHEQYF.

Here the CDR3 reads CASSLQAGGHGTDTQYF. The CDR3 region has the DNA TGTGCCAGCAGCCTCCAGGCGGGGGGGCACGGCACAGATACGCAGTATTTT. The chain combines TRBV9 with TRBJ2-3, with 9 bases that match TRBD2. CDR1 SGDLS and CDR2 YYNGEE come from the germline V gene. The V gene end was trimmed by 4 bases and the J gene end by 1 base; junction bases not matched to a gene: 10. The length of the CDR3 is 17 residues.

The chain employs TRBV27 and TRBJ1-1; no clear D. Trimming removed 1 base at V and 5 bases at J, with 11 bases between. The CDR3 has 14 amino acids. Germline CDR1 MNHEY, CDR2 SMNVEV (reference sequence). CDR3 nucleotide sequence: TGTGCCAGCAGTTTATTGGGTTTGGGAACTGAAGCTTTCTTT. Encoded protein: CASSLLGLGTEAFF.

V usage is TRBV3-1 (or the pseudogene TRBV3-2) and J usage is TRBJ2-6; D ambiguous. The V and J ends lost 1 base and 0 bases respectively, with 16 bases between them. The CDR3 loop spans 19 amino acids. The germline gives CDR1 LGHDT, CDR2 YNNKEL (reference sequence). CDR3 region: CASSQVAGDLLSGANVLTF. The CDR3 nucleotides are TGTGCCAGCAGCCAAGTCGCTGGGGATCTCCTCTCTGGGGCCAACGTCCTGACTTTC.

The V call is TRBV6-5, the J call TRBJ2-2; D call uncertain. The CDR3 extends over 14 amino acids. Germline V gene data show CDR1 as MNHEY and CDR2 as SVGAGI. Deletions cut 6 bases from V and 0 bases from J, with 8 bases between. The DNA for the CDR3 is TGTGCCAGCAGGTATTACGCGAACACCGGGGAGCTGTTTTTT. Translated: CASRYYANTGELFF.

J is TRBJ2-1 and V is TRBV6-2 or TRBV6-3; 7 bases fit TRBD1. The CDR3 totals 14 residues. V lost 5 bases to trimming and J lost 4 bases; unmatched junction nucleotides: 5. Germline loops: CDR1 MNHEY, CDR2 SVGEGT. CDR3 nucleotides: TGTGCCAGCAGTAACCCGGGACAGTACAATGAGCAGTTCTTC. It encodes CASSNPGQYNEQFF.

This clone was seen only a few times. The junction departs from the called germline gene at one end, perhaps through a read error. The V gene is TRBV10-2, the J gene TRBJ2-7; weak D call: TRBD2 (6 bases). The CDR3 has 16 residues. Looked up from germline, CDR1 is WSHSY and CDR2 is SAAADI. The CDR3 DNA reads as TGCGCCAGCGCAAAGAGGCTAGCGAGCTCCTCCCACGAGCAGTACTTC. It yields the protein CASAKRLASSSHEQYF.

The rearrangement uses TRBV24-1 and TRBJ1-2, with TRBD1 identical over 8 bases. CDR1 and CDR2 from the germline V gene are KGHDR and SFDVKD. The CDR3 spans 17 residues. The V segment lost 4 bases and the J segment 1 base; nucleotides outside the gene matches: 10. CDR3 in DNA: TGTGCCACCAGTGACTCCCTACAGGGGGGCGATAACTATGGCTACACCTTC. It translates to CATSDSLQGGDNYGYTF.

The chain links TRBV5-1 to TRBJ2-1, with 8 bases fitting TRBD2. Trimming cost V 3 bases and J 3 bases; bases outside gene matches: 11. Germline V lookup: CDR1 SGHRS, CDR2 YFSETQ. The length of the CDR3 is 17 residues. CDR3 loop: CASSYRIAGTDYNEQFF. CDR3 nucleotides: TGCGCCAGCAGCTATCGAATAGCGGGGACTGACTACAATGAGCAGTTCTTC. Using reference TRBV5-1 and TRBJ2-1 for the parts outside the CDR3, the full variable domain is KAGVTQTPRYLIKTRGQQVTLSCSPISGHRSVSWYQQTPGQGLQFLFEYFSETQRNKGNFPGRFSGRQFSNSRSEMNVSTLELGDSALYLCASSYRIAGTDYNEQFFGPGTRLTVL.

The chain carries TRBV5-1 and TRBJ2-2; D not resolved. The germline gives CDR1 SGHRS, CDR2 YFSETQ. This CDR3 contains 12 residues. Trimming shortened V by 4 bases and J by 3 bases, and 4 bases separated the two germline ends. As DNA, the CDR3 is TGCGCCAGCAGCGCATACACCGGGGAGCTGTTTTTT. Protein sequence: CASSAYTGELFF.

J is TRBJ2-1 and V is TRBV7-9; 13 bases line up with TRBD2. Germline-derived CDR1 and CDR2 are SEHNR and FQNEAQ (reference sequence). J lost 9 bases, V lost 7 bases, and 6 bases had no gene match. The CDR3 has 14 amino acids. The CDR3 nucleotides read TGTGCCAGCAATCCGGGACTAGCGGGATCTGAGCAGTTCTTC. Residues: CASNPGLAGSEQFF.

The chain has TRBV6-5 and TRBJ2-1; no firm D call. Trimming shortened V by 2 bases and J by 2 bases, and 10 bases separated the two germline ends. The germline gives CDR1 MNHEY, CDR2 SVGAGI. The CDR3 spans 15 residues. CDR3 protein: CASSYGPTTYNEQFF. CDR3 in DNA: TGTGCCAGCAGTTACGGACCGACAACCTACAATGAGCAGTTCTTC.

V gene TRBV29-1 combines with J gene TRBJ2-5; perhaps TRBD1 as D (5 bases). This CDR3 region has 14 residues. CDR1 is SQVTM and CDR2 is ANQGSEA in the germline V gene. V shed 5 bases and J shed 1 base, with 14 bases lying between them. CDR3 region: CSVSQGAVQETQYF. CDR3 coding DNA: TGCAGCGTTTCCCAAGGGGCCGTCCAAGAGACCCAGTACTTC.

The CDR3, as DNA: TGTGCCATCCTTGAACAGGGACAGAGTTATGGCTACACCTTC. Its protein product is CAILEQGQSYGYTF. The chain carries TRBV10-3 and TRBJ1-2; 7 positions match TRBD1. J was trimmed by 5 bases and V by 8 bases; bases with no gene match: 11. This CDR3 has 14 amino acids. Per the germline V gene, CDR1 is ENHRY and CDR2 is SYGVKD.

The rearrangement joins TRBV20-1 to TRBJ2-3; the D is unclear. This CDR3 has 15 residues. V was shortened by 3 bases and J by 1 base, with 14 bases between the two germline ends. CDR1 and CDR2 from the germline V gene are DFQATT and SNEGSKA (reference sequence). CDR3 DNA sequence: TGCAGTGCTAGTTTGGCCCAAGTGGGCACAGATACGCAGTATTTT. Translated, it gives CSASLAQVGTDTQYF.

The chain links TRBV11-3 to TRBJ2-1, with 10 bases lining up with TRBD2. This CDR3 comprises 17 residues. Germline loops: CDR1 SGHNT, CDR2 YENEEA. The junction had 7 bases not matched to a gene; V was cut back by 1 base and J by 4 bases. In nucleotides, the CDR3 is TGTGCCAGCAGCTTAGGTCCCACTAGCGGGGATTACAATGAGCAGTTCTTC. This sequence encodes CASSLGPTSGDYNEQFF.

The CDR3 sequence: CASRGGLGNTIYF. In nucleotides, the CDR3 is TGTGCCAGCAGGGGGGGACTCGGAAACACCATATATTTT. The chain combines TRBV7-9 with TRBJ1-3, with D perhaps matching TRBD1 (5 bases). CDR1 is SEHNR and CDR2 is FQNEAQ in the germline V gene (reference sequence). This CDR3 region has 13 residues. The V gene lost 6 bases and the J gene lost 4 bases, with 10 bases spanning the gap.

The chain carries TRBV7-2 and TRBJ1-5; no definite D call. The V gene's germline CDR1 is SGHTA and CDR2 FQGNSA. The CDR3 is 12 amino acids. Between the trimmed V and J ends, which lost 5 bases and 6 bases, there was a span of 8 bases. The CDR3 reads CASSPTGQPQHF. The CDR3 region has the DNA TGTGCCAGCAGCCCAACCGGTCAGCCCCAGCATTTT.

The CDR3 region has the DNA TGTGCCAGCAGTTCTTACGGTAATTCACCCCTCCACTTT. Translating gives CASSSYGNSPLHF. The chain has TRBV27 and TRBJ1-6; D ambiguous. The CDR3 covers 13 residues. The V and J ends lost 4 bases and 6 bases respectively, with 7 bases between them. CDR1 MNHEY and CDR2 SMNVEV come from the germline V gene (reference sequence).

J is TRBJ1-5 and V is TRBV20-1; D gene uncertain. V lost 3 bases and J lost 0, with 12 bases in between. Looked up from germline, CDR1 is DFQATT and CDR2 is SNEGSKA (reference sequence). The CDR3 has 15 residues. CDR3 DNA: TGCAGTGCTAGTCCGACTCGATATAGCAATCAGCCCCAGCATTTT. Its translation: CSASPTRYSNQPQHF.